Listed here are 11 T cell receptor beta chains from one sample, sequenced in a study of regulatory T cells in long-lasting Graves disease. This sample's time point: newly diagnosed GD, antithyroid drugs for less than 3 months. TCR sequences were obtained from RNA taken from PBMCs. Through Arm-PCR of CDR3 regions and iRepertoire HTBI primers, TCR beta libraries were built. TCRdb re-called the multiplex PCR reads with MiXCR, one entry per CDR3 protein. In the table there are about 300,000 distinct CDR3 sequences, 18% of which are singletons. Sample: peripheral blood mononuclear cells (PBMCs), taken at new diagnosis, from a patient treated with antithyroid drugs. These receptor sequences come from a female donor with Graves disease.

This clonotype has at least ten counts. The V call is TRBV6-1, the J call TRBJ2-2, with 10 nucleotides matching TRBD2. The CDR3 has 16 amino acids. CDR1 is MNHNS, CDR2 SASEGT, per germline. J was trimmed by 7 bases and V by 5 bases; bases with no gene match: 10. The DNA of the CDR3 is TGTGCCAGCAGTCCCCAGCCGGGACTAGCGAACGGGGAGCTGTTTTTT. The encoded protein is CASSPQPGLANGELFF.

This clonotype was found many times. This chain connects TRBV5-1 to TRBJ2-3, with D tentatively TRBD1 (5 bases). Per germline, CDR1 SGHRS and CDR2 YFSETQ. The CDR3 length is 14 residues. Trimming pared 3 bases from V and 4 bases from J, leaving 12 bases between. The DNA of the CDR3 is TGCGCCAGCAGCTCAGGGTCCCTGCCAGATACGCAGTATTTT. It is translated as CASSSGSLPDTQYF.

The sample holds a few counts of this clonotype. The chain employs TRBV28 and TRBJ2-7, with D perhaps matching TRBD1 (6 bases). V shed 3 bases and J shed 5 bases, with 20 bases lying between them. The CDR3 is 16 amino acids. CDR1 is MDHEN, CDR2 SYDVKM, per germline. Written as DNA, the CDR3 is TGTGCCAGCAGTTTGATACAGGGTAGCGAGGGGGACGAGCAGTACTTC. Its translation: CASSLIQGSEGDEQYF.

Details on this clonotype: A read error may explain this, as a much larger clone is one base away. This rearrangement joins TRBV3-1 to TRBJ2-1; TRBD2 aligns across 8 bases. The germline V gene has CDR1 LGHDT and CDR2 YNNKEL (reference sequence). There are 17 residues in the CDR3. Germline trimming cut 0 bases from V and 8 bases from J; bases unmatched to any gene: 12. Here the CDR3 reads CASSQDLGTRAIDEQFF. For the CDR3, the DNA is TGTGCCAGCAGCCAAGACTTAGGGACTAGGGCTATAGATGAGCAGTTCTTC.

At least ten counts were recorded for this clonotype. The V gene is TRBV12-3 or TRBV12-4, the J gene TRBJ1-2, with D uncertain. V was pared by 7 bases and J by 4 bases, with 13 bases between. The CDR3 loop spans 13 amino acids. The CDR3 sequence: CASTPGAAYGYTF. The CDR3 DNA follows: TGTGCCAGCACCCCGGGAGCCGCCTATGGCTACACCTTC.

The rearrangement joins TRBV27 to TRBJ2-7, with no clear D. Germline assignment: CDR1 MNHEY and CDR2 SMNVEV (reference sequence). The CDR3 extends over 11 amino acids. The ends were cut back, 3 bases at V and 7 bases at J, with 7 bases in the middle. Written as DNA, the CDR3 is TGTGCCAGCAGTTTTGATTGGGAGCAGTACTTC. Protein sequence: CASSFDWEQYF.

Details on this clonotype: This sequence may be a read error, since a much larger clone differs from it by one base. The chain uses TRBV30 and TRBJ2-1, with a weak D call TRBD2 (6 bases). From germline, CDR1 is GTSNPN and CDR2 SVGIG (reference sequence). The CDR3 spans 17 residues. This CDR3 reads CARSVAWMEGSLGEQFF. The DNA for the CDR3 is TGTGCCCGGAGTGTCGCGTGGATGGAGGGGAGCTTAGGTGAGCAGTTCTTC.

This sequence joins TRBV5-1 and TRBJ2-5; possible D gene TRBD2, 6 bases. Germline CDR1 reads SGHRS; CDR2 reads YFSETQ. Trimming cost V 4 bases and J 5 bases, with 18 bases left between them. This CDR3 comprises 15 residues. DNA for the CDR3: TGCGCCAGCAGCGGGGGGACTCTCTCTGGGGAGACCCAGTACTTC. As protein: CASSGGTLSGETQYF.

This clonotype occurred a few times. The chain uses TRBV9 and TRBJ2-1; D gene uncertain. CDR3 length: 14 amino acids. CDR1 and CDR2 from the germline V gene are SGDLS and YYNGEE. Deletions cut 1 base from V and 7 bases from J, with 12 bases between. CDR3 nucleotide sequence: TGTGCCAGCAGCGTAAGCCTAGGTCAAAATGAGCAGTTCTTC. This translates into CASSVSLGQNEQFF. Full variable domain (missing parts from reference TRBV9 and TRBJ2-1): DSGVTQTPKHLITATGQRVTLRCSPRSGDLSVYWYQQSLDQGLQFLIQYYNGEERAKGNILERFSAQQFPDLHSELNLSSLELGDSALYFCASSVSLGQNEQFFGPGTRLTVL.

This clonotype was seen repeatedly, ten times or more. This sequence joins TRBV6-1 and TRBJ1-4; 8 nucleotides line up with TRBD1. Germline CDR1 is MNHNS and CDR2 is SASEGT. V shed 7 bases and J 8 bases; nucleotides not matched to a gene: 6. CDR3 length: 13 residues. CDR3 in DNA: TGTGCCAGCACAGACAGGGGAGGCGAAAAACTGTTTTTT. Translation: CASTDRGGEKLFF.

This clonotype was seen a few times. The chain links TRBV4-2 to TRBJ1-1, with 11 bases aligning to TRBD1. The CDR3 covers 15 residues. The germline CDR1 and CDR2 sequences are LGHNA and YNFKEQ. Trimming at V came to 4 bases and at J to 5 bases, leaving 6 bases not matched to a gene. CDR3 nucleotide sequence: TGTGCCAGCAGCCCCCCCGGGACAGGGGGGACTGAAGCTTTCTTT. Protein product: CASSPPGTGGTEAFF.